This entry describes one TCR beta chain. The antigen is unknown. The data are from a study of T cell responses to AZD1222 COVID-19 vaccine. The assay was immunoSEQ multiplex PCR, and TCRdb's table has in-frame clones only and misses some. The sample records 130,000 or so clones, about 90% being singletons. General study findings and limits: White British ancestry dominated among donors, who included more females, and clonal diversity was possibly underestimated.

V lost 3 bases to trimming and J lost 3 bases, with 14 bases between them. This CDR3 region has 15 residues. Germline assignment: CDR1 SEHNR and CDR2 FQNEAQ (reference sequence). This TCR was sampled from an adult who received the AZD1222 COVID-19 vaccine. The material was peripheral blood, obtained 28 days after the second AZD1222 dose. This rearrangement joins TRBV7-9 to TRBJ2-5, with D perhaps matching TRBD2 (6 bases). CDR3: CASSLMGGIEETQYF. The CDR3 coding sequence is TGTGCCAGCAGCTTGATGGGCGGGATCGAAGAGACCCAGTACTTC.